The present TCR beta chain was sequenced within a study of control samples from healthy donors and cancer patients (dated by TCRdb to 2020 to 2022). As concerns this clone: Its antigen remains unidentified. Qualities for individual bases were not recorded, and no much larger clone is one base off.

Receptor amplification or capture employed the immunoSEQ multiplex PCR assay. Sourced from immuneACCESS, this table was stored by TCRdb with only in-frame sequences that have V and J called. A share of the clones is absent; for the studies checked, an unresolved V gene accounts for under half, and the remainder has no known explanation. The sample profile shows 70,000 to 90,000 clones; around 94% of them were found once. The top ten hold approximately 4.8% of the sample. CDR1 and CDR2, per the germline V gene, are MNHNS and SASEGT. The CDR3 sequence holds 15 residues, the cysteine and phenylalanine included. Only the CDR3 DNA is retained, 45 bases long and in frame from the first base. Trimming removed 0 bases from V and 3 bases from J, leaving 11 bases between the germline ends.

The sequenced material came from blood. The source of this sequence is a woman in her late teens or twenties in good health. The sequence links TRBV6-1 to TRBJ2-5; no D segment can be confidently identified. The DNA sequence is TGTGCCAGCAGTGAAGCGGCTGCCTCGAAAGAGACCCAGTACTTC. The resulting protein is CASSEAAASKETQYF.